This record covers a single T cell receptor (beta chain). The antigen is undetermined. Trimming stripped 5 bases from V and 7 bases from J, with 14 bases between. This CDR3 comprises 14 residues. From germline, CDR1 is SGHTA and CDR2 FQGNSA. Clones were sequenced by immunoSEQ multiplex PCR, and TCRdb holds only the in-frame ones, with some missing. The profile shows 55,000 to 80,000 clones, roughly 87% of them singletons. The sample belongs to a study of T cell responses to AZD1222 COVID-19 vaccine. Study-wide findings and caveats: Just a handful of AZD1222 recipients tested seropositive at baseline.

This chain joins TRBV7-2 and TRBJ1-4; TRBD1 is a possible D gene (6 bases). The sample in question was peripheral blood, obtained 28 days after the second AZD1222 dose. The TCR comes from an adult who received the AZD1222 COVID-19 vaccine. The CDR3 DNA reads TGTGCCAGCAGCCTACAGGGTTATGGTGAAAAACTGTTTTTT. Its translation: CASSLQGYGEKLFF.